This TCR beta chain derives from a study of blood T cell repertoires in COVID-19. Study-wide context: Acute and convalescent COVID-19 specimens originated in the United States, Italy and Spain. T cells, B-cell-depleted T cells, or PBMCs provided the cDNA or gDNA that served as material.

Germline V gene sequence: CDR1 MNHEY, CDR2 SVGAGI. The CDR3 extends over 11 amino acids. V lost 0 bases, J lost 15 bases, and 9 bases lay in between. In the original analysis: Reference gene primer amplification yielded estimated nucleated cell counts. Using immunoSEQ multiplex PCR, the repertoire was profiled, and TCRdb retains in-frame clones only, with some absent. The V and J calls and clone size are taken from that table; D and trimming were inferred from the DNA. Among some 150,000 clones, around 83% were seen once, and the ten largest hold roughly 2.7%. The rearrangement joins TRBV6-5 to TRBJ2-1; possible D gene TRBD2, 6 bases. What was sequenced was peripheral blood. The sequence was collected from a human donor with acute or convalescent COVID-19. The donor label of this sample is uncertain. CDR3 residues: CASSYSGGWFF. The CDR3 region has the DNA TGTGCCAGCAGTTACTCGGGGGGTTGGTTCTTC.